Sequencing of this T cell receptor beta chain was carried out in a study of T-cell memory formation after mild COVID-19. Findings and caveats of the study: Some responding clones appeared in pre-infection memory, suggesting cross-reactive memory joined.

Regarding this clonotype: No antigen is known for it.

A single record per CDR3 protein comes from TCRdb applying MiXCR to the 5' RACE reads. Here the sample spans around 390,000 distinct CDR3 sequences, more than 15% being singletons. Trimming at V came to 5 bases and at J to 8 bases, leaving 11 bases not matched to a gene. Germline loops: CDR1 DFQATT, CDR2 SNEGSKA (reference sequence). This CDR3 has 14 residues. The sequence was obtained from a man aged 18 to 29 who had mild COVID-19 (a few samples of this study predate the infection). Cell type and time point are not known. Specimen: PBMCs or a T cell subset sorted from them (not recorded which). The gene calls are TRBV20-1 and TRBJ2-1, with 8 bases aligning to TRBD1. The chain's CDR3 is CSAEAGGAGDEQFF. CDR3 sequence (DNA): TGCAGTGCTGAGGCAGGGGGCGCAGGGGATGAGCAGTTCTTC.